The clone carrying this T cell receptor (beta chain) appeared a single time. The target antigen is unknown. This sample is drawn from a study of persistence of HIV-infected CD4 T cells. Across the study: A larger, less memory-rich fraction responded to anti-CD3/anti-CD28 beads than to antigen.

Looked up from germline, CDR1 is SGHVS and CDR2 is FQNEAQ. CDR3 length: 16 amino acids. Unmatched junction bases numbered 10, after V lost 2 bases and J lost 5 bases. The immunoSEQ assay was version 4, run in survey mode. Genomic DNA was diluted to 10 ng/uL, up to 1 ug per sample. Measured with immunoSEQ multiplex PCR; TCRdb has only the in-frame clones, and not every one. Found here are roughly 35,000 clones, roughly 86% of them singletons; the top ten hold about 1.3%. Cells were stimulated nonspecifically with anti-CD3/anti-CD28 magnetic beads. CD4+ T cells upregulating both CD40 ligand and CD69 were sorted as responding cells. Donors were HIV-1-infected adults who began suppressive ART during chronic infection.

The sample in question was CD4+ T cells sorted from PBMCs after approximately 19-hour stimulation, obtained from a patient who received antiretroviral therapy. This sequence joins TRBV7-8 and TRBJ2-5; 8 bases are a match to TRBD1. This receptor was obtained from an adult man with HIV who was CMV-seropositive. The CDR3 nucleotides read TGTGCCAGCAGCTTAAGTGGCAGGGGGCGCGGGGAGACCCAGTACTTC. Translating it yields CASSLSGRGRGETQYF.